A selection of T cell receptor beta chains follows, all from one sample in a study of CD8 T cells in ankylosing spondylitis. TCRdb passed the 5' RACE reads through MiXCR, listing each CDR3 protein once. The sample includes approximately 100,000 distinct CDR3 sequences, 20% to 30% seen only once; the top ten take around 12%. Sequencing used synovial fluid, either unsorted or a sorted T cell fraction (not recorded which). These receptor sequences come from a male donor with ankylosing spondylitis. CDR3s include the opening cysteine and the closing phenylalanine or tryptophan. D genes are given only for firm matches. Clone size is not always given. Where it is, it says once, few, many or a class for expanded clones.

>-|TRBD1|TRBV12-3/TRBV12-4|TRBJ2-2
CASRSPGTGESGELFF
TGTGCCAGCAGGTCTCCCGGGACAGGGGAAAGCGGGGAGCTGTTTTTT
>few|-|TRBV11-3|TRBJ2-1
CASSFGPFEQFF
TGTGCCAGCAGCTTCGGCCCCTTTGAGCAGTTCTTC
>many|TRBD2|TRBV7-2|TRBJ2-2
CASSPLAGEAGELFF
TGTGCCAGCAGCCCACTAGCGGGAGAGGCCGGGGAGCTGTTTTTT
>few|TRBD2|TRBV12-3/TRBV12-4|TRBJ2-5
CASSPGLAGNQETQYF
TGTGCCAGCAGCCCGGGACTAGCGGGAAATCAAGAGACCCAGTACTTC
>-|-|TRBV7-9|TRBJ2-2
CANRDDQSGELFF
TGTGCCAACCGGGACGATCAATCCGGGGAGCTGTTTTTT
>-|-|TRBV29-1|TRBJ2-5
CSVEDHQGPRETQYF
TGCAGCGTTGAAGATCATCAGGGCCCGAGGGAGACCCAGTACTTC
>-|-|TRBV7-8|TRBJ1-2
CASSPRTANYGYTF
TGTGCCAGCAGCCCAAGGACGGCTAACTATGGCTACACCTTC
>few|TRBD1|TRBV20-1|TRBJ2-7
CSAETGRADEQYF
TGCAGTGCCGAGACAGGGCGGGCAGACGAGCAGTACTTC
>few|TRBD2|TRBV7-8|TRBJ2-5
CASSLEISGRGETQYF
TGTGCCAGCAGCTTAGAGATTAGCGGGAGGGGGGAGACCCAGTACTTC
>many|-|TRBV5-5|TRBJ2-1
CASSLRLLANEQFF
TGTGCCAGCAGCTTGAGACTATTAGCCAATGAGCAGTTCTTC
>-|-|TRBV20-1|TRBJ2-1
CSARVGLRGDEQFF
TGCAGTGCTAGAGTTGGTCTCAGGGGGGATGAGCAGTTCTTC
>-|-|TRBV7-9|TRBJ2-1
CASSRGEQNEQFF
TGTGCCAGCAGCCGGGGAGAACAAAATGAGCAGTTCTTC
>-|-|TRBV12-3/TRBV12-4|TRBJ2-3
CASSLDGSRTDTQYF
TGTGCCAGCAGTTTAGACGGGAGTCGCACAGATACGCAGTATTTT
>-|-|TRBV27|TRBJ2-7
CASSFRRSYEQYF
TGTGCCAGCAGTTTCCGGAGGTCCTACGAGCAGTACTTC
>-|TRBD1|TRBV29-1|TRBJ2-7
CSVGGQGREQYF
TGCAGCGTTGGGGGACAGGGCCGAGAGCAGTACTTC
>-|-|TRBV20-1|TRBJ2-5
CSANLPGTQETQYF
TGCAGTGCTAACCTCCCTGGGACACAAGAGACCCAGTACTTC
>-|-|TRBV12-3/TRBV12-4|TRBJ2-3
CASSFQGSTDTQYF
TGTGCCAGCAGTTTTCAGGGATCGACAGATACGCAGTATTTT
>many|-|TRBV2|TRBJ1-6
CASSYTNDGISPLHF
TGTGCCAGCAGTTATACAAATGACGGAATATCACCCCTCCACTTT
>once|-|TRBV11-1|TRBJ2-7
CASSSAMAYEQYF
TGTGCCAGCAGCTCGGCAATGGCCTACGAGCAGTACTTC
>-|-|TRBV20-1|TRBJ2-1
CSAALSSEYNEQFF
TGCAGTGCTGCCCTGTCGTCGGAGTACAATGAGCAGTTCTTC
>-|TRBD2|TRBV12-3/TRBV12-4|TRBJ2-1
CASSKLAGGFNEQFF
TGTGCCAGCAGCAAACTAGCGGGAGGATTCAATGAGCAGTTCTTC
>few|TRBD2|TRBV4-2|TRBJ2-2
CASSQGASGSLSGELFF
TGTGCCAGCAGCCAAGGGGCAAGCGGGAGTTTATCCGGGGAGCTGTTTTTT
>-|-|TRBV5-1|TRBJ1-3
CASSLSSSGNTIYF
TGCGCCAGCAGCTTATCCAGCTCTGGAAACACCATATATTTT
>-|-|TRBV7-9|TRBJ2-7
CASSLGEIEQYF
TGTGCCAGCAGCTTAGGGGAGATCGAGCAGTACTTC
>-|TRBD1|TRBV11-2|TRBJ1-5
CASSLGQGASSQPQHF
TGTGCCAGCAGCTTAGGGCAGGGGGCGAGCAGTCAGCCCCAGCATTTT
>few|TRBD1|TRBV6-1|TRBJ1-2
CASNEVGQGHGYTF
TGTGCCAGCAACGAGGTGGGACAGGGCCATGGCTACACCTTC
>many|-|TRBV20-1|TRBJ1-6
CSARVYPESSYNSPLHF
TGCAGTGCTAGAGTCTACCCGGAAAGCTCCTATAATTCACCCCTCCACTTT
>-|TRBD1|TRBV30|TRBJ2-3
CAWTHGTGGDPQYF
TGTGCCTGGACCCACGGGACAGGGGGGGATCCGCAGTATTTT
>-|-|TRBV5-6|TRBJ1-2
CASSPDIYYGYTF
TGTGCCAGCAGCCCCGACATCTACTATGGCTACACCTTC
>-|TRBD2|TRBV10-3|TRBJ2-7
CAISVASGRSYEQYF
TGTGCCATCAGTGTTGCTAGCGGGCGGTCCTACGAGCAGTACTTC
>-|TRBD2|TRBV24-1|TRBJ2-5
CATSARAGAIQETQYF
TGTGCCACCAGTGCACGAGCGGGAGCCATCCAAGAGACCCAGTACTTC
>-|-|TRBV24-1|TRBJ1-1
CATTRWEGTEAFF
TGTGCCACCACCCGATGGGAGGGCACTGAAGCTTTCTTT
>-|TRBD1|TRBV10-2|TRBJ1-2
CASSRDRGLDGYTF
TGCGCCAGCAGTAGGGACAGGGGGCTCGATGGCTACACCTTC
>-|-|TRBV20-1|TRBJ2-3
CSARPPEDTQYF
TGCAGTGCCCGACCCCCCGAAGATACGCAGTATTTT
>-|TRBD2|TRBV14|TRBJ2-3
CASSQEAASGRIGTDTQYF
TGTGCCAGCAGCCAAGAGGCGGCTAGCGGGAGGATAGGCACAGATACGCAGTATTTT
>-|-|TRBV20-1|TRBJ2-7
CSARVLSSHEQYF
TGCAGTGCTAGAGTGCTCAGTTCTCACGAGCAGTACTTC
>-|-|TRBV7-2|TRBJ2-3
CASSPQGRTDTQYF
TGTGCCAGCAGCCCACAGGGTCGCACAGATACGCAGTATTTT
>few|-|TRBV27|TRBJ2-3
CASSSKRTGYTDTQYF
TGTGCCAGCAGTTCAAAACGCACGGGGTATACAGATACGCAGTATTTT
>-|-|TRBV20-1|TRBJ1-4
CSASTGVGEKLFF
TGCAGTGCTAGCACGGGGGTTGGGGAAAAACTGTTTTTT
>-|-|TRBV28|TRBJ1-1
CATRGLAGEAFF
TGTGCCACCCGGGGGCTAGCAGGTGAAGCTTTCTTT
>few|-|TRBV12-3/TRBV12-4|TRBJ1-1
CASSSTGLGESEAFF
TGTGCCAGCAGTTCTACAGGGTTAGGAGAGTCAGAAGCTTTCTTT
>-|-|TRBV29-1|TRBJ1-2
CSVGEENDYGYTF
TGCAGCGTTGGGGAAGAGAACGACTATGGCTACACCTTC
>few|-|TRBV5-1|TRBJ1-3
CASSFAGASSGNTIYF
TGCGCCAGCAGCTTCGCAGGGGCGAGCTCTGGAAACACCATATATTTT
>-|TRBD1|TRBV18|TRBJ1-3
CASSPQPGGSGNTIYF
TGTGCCAGCTCACCGCAACCAGGGGGCTCTGGAAACACCATATATTTT
>-|-|TRBV9|TRBJ2-1
CASSGTFGSYNEQFF
TGTGCCAGCAGCGGCACTTTCGGGTCCTACAATGAGCAGTTCTTC
>many|-|TRBV3-1|TRBJ1-2
CASSPQGLNSGGYTF
TGTGCCAGCAGCCCCCAGGGGCTAAATTCCGGCGGCTACACCTTC
>many|TRBD1|TRBV12-3/TRBV12-4|TRBJ1-6
CASSLRDRNSPLHF
TGTGCCAGCAGTTTAAGGGACAGGAATTCACCCCTCCACTTT
>-|-|TRBV20-1|TRBJ2-7
CSARAGFPYEQYF
TGCAGTGCTAGGGCGGGATTCCCCTACGAGCAGTACTTC
>few|-|TRBV29-1|TRBJ1-2
CSVEDWGGIYGYTF
TGCAGCGTTGAAGACTGGGGGGGCATCTATGGCTACACCTTC